The subject of this entry is one T cell receptor (beta chain). The antigen is unknown. The record originates from a study of CD8+CD57+ T cells in acquired aplastic anemia. Overall study context: Isolated CD4+ and CD8+ cells, once sorted, yielded DNA averaging roughly 3 ug.

The study's findings and limits: It was found that some 31 CD8+ CDR3 sequences were shared between patients and controls.

Germline V gene lookup returns CDR1 DFQATT and CDR2 SNEGSKA (reference sequence). With 3 bases removed from V and 5 bases from J, the gap between germline ends came to 9 bases. There are 12 residues in the CDR3. Patients who underwent sequencing had shown CD8+CD57+ cell expansion by flow cytometry. Severe acquired aplastic anemia was present in every patient. The template used for profiling TCR beta VDJ and CDR3 was genomic DNA. One entry per CDR3 protein, called by TCRdb with MiXCR from the reads. The profile shows about 160,000 distinct CDR3 sequences, 40% to 50% of them singletons. The chain links TRBV20-1 to TRBJ2-3; D uncertain. The sequencing sample was made of sorted CD4+, CD8+, or CD8+CD57+ T cells (not recorded which) from PBMCs. The TCR was taken from a human donor with aplastic anemia. The CDR3 is CSASYLGDTQYF. The DNA for the CDR3 is TGCAGTGCTAGCTACCTGGGAGATACGCAGTATTTT.